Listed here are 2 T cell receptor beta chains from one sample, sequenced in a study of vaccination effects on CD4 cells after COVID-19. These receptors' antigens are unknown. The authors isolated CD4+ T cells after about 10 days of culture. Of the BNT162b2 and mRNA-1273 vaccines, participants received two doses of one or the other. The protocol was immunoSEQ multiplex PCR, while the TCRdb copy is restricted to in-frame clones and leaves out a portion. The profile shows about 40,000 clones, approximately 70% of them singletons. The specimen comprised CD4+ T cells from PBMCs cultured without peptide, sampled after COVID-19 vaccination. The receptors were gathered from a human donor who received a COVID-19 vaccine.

The CDR3: CASSLGQGLYNEQFF. CDR3 DNA sequence: TGCGCCAGCAGCCTTGGACAGGGACTTTACAATGAGCAGTTCTTC. The chain has TRBV5-1 and TRBJ2-1; 8 bases line up with TRBD1. V gave up 4 bases and J gave up 4 bases; unmatched junction bases: 7. The CDR3 extends over 15 amino acids. Germline CDR1 and CDR2: SGHRS and YFSETQ.

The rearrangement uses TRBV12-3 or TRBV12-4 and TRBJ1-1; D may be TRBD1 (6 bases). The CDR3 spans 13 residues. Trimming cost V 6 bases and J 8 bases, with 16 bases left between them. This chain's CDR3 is CASSQDRQREAFF. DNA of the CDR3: TGTGCCAGCAGCCAAGACAGGCAACGGGAAGCTTTCTTT.